The TCR beta chain described here comes from a study of shared clonotypes between healthy human individuals. The assay ran at deep level. Authors' processing steps: In the immunoSEQ data, sequences were junction-only and lacked quality scores, so filtering differed. Repertoires were generated with immunoSEQ multiplex PCR, while TCRdb's copy carries only in-frame clones and drops some. Clonal size and the V and J genes are those of that table, whereas D and trimming came from the DNA. This table has 2 million to 2.5 million clones, more than 90% appearing once. Negatively enriched CD4+ T cells were divided by CD45RA into naive and memory. Specimen: naive CD4+ T cells sorted from blood. Specified subset: CD45RA+ positively selected. The receptor was isolated from a man aged 18 to 30 in good health.

The CDR3 DNA sequence: TGTGCCAGCATCAAGGGACTTAGGGCCTACGAGCAGTACTTC. Its translation: CASIKGLRAYEQYF. The V gene is TRBV2, the J gene TRBJ2-7; D might be TRBD2 (6 bases). There are 14 residues in the CDR3. Germline CDR1 SNHLY, CDR2 FYNNEI. V gave up 7 bases and J gave up 2 bases, with 15 bases separating them. Complete variable domain (other parts from reference TRBV2 and TRBJ2-7): EPEVTQTPSHQVTQMGQEVILRCVPISNHLYFYWYRQILGQKVEFLVSFYNNEISEKSEIFDDQFSVERPDGSNFTLKIRSTKLEDSAMYFCASIKGLRAYEQYFGPGTRLTVT.